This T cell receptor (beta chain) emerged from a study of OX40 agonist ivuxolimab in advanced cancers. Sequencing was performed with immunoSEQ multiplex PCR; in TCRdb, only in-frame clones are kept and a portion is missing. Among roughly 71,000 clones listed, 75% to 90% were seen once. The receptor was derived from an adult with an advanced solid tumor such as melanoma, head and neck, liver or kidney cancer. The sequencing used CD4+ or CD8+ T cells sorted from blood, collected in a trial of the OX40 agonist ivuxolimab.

The CDR3 region has the DNA TGTGCCAGCAGCCAAGTACGACAGGCCATAAGGGCCTACGAGCAGTACTTC. The encoded protein is CASSQVRQAIRAYEQYF. The rearrangement joins TRBV14 to TRBJ2-7; D perhaps matches TRBD1 (6 bases). This CDR3 region has 17 residues. CDR1 is SGHDN, CDR2 FVKESK, per germline. The V gene lost 1 base and the J gene lost 2 bases, with 18 bases spanning the gap.